The 25 T cell receptor beta chains presented below share a single source sample, sequenced in a study of cytomegalovirus exposure and HLA in healthy donors. Amplification used 60 Vbeta primers and 13 Jbeta primers. Using immunoSEQ multiplex PCR, the repertoire was profiled, and TCRdb retains in-frame clones only, with some absent. Of about 130,000 clones listed, 80% are singletons. The sample taken for sequencing was PBMCs. The receptors originated from a man younger than 45 in good health and CMV-seronegative.

The chain carries TRBV19 and TRBJ2-2; 9 bases are a match to TRBD1. V was clipped by 6 bases and J by 4 bases; unmatched bases: 3. The CDR3 has 14 amino acids. Germline lookup yields CDR1 LNHDA and CDR2 SQIVND (reference sequence). Written as DNA, the CDR3 is TGTGCCAGTAGGGGGACAGGGCGCACCGGGGAGCTGTTTTTT. Protein: CASRGTGRTGELFF.

V and J are TRBV7-8 and TRBJ2-7; 8 bases match TRBD2. The CDR3 is 15 residues long. V shed 4 bases, J shed 4 bases, and the junction held 9 bases outside the gene matches. Germline-derived CDR1 and CDR2 are SGHVS and FQNEAQ. CDR3 in amino acids: CASSYGASGLYEQYF. For the CDR3, the DNA is TGTGCCAGCAGCTATGGGGCTAGCGGGTTATACGAGCAGTACTTC.

The chain joins TRBV5-1 to TRBJ2-1; D call uncertain. Germline V lookup: CDR1 SGHRS, CDR2 YFSETQ. The germline V and J ends were trimmed by 2 bases and 6 bases, with 9 bases remaining between them. There are 13 residues in the CDR3. CDR3 DNA: TGCGCCAGCAGCTTTGAGCCCCCCAATGAGCAGTTCTTC. Translation gives CASSFEPPNEQFF.

V usage is TRBV6-1 and J usage is TRBJ1-1; 7 bases line up with TRBD1. CDR3 length: 13 residues. CDR1 is MNHNS and CDR2 is SASEGT in the germline V gene. V lost 6 bases to trimming and J lost 2 bases; unmatched junction nucleotides: 3. The CDR3 spells CASRRGQNTEAFF. The CDR3 DNA is TGTGCCAGCAGGAGGGGGCAAAACACTGAAGCTTTCTTT.

This chain connects TRBV6-5 to TRBJ1-1; no firm D call. The CDR3 runs 14 residues. Trimming stripped 1 base from V and 3 bases from J, with 9 bases between. Germline loops: CDR1 MNHEY, CDR2 SVGAGI. The CDR3 loop is CASSYWAGDTEAFF. DNA of the CDR3: TGTGCCAGCAGTTACTGGGCCGGGGACACTGAAGCTTTCTTT.

The chain is built from TRBV4-2 and TRBJ2-7; 7 bases are a match to TRBD2. Germline assignment: CDR1 LGHNA and CDR2 YNFKEQ. This CDR3 has 14 residues. Losses at the gene ends were 1 base for V and 2 bases for J; bases not matched to a gene: 2. CDR3 loop: CASSQAGGTYEQYF. The CDR3 DNA reads as TGTGCCAGCAGCCAAGCGGGAGGAACCTACGAGCAGTACTTC.

This clone was found once. The CDR3: CASSRQLSSYNEQFF. The DNA of the CDR3 is TGTGCCAGTAGTAGACAGCTGAGCTCCTACAATGAGCAGTTCTTC. The chain links TRBV19 to TRBJ2-1; D might be TRBD1 (5 bases). The germline V gene has CDR1 LNHDA and CDR2 SQIVND (reference sequence). This CDR3 is 15 amino acids long. The V gene lost 4 bases and the J gene lost 0 bases, with 10 bases spanning the gap.

About this clone itself: A junction boundary mismatches the germline segment, possibly from a read error. The rearrangement joins TRBV4-2 to TRBJ2-5; TRBD1 aligns across 8 bases. TRBJ2-7 matches the DNA end more closely, so the J call is doubtful. CDR3 size: 14 residues. CDR1 is LGHNA and CDR2 is YNFKEQ in the germline V gene. The CDR3 is CASSPSGGSHEQYF. DNA for the CDR3: TGTGCCAGCAGCCCTTCAGGGGGCTCCCACGAGCAGTACTTC.

V gene TRBV19 combines with J gene TRBJ2-1, with TRBD2 as a possible D gene (6 bases). The V end was cut by 1 base, the J end by 2 bases, with 9 bases between. This CDR3 region has 15 residues. Germline lookup yields CDR1 LNHDA and CDR2 SQIVND (reference sequence). The CDR3 nucleotides are TGTGCCAGTAGTATAGGGTGGGAGGCCTACAATGAGCAGTTCTTC. The encoded protein is CASSIGWEAYNEQFF.

V gene TRBV5-3 combines with J gene TRBJ2-3; 8 bases line up with TRBD2. TRBV5-3 is given ORF status, its function remaining uncertain. The CDR3 has 18 amino acids. With V trimmed by 4 bases and J by 2 bases, 15 bases remained unmatched. The CDR3 protein is CARSLESRREDYTDTQYF. CDR3 coding DNA: TGTGCCAGAAGCCTCGAATCTAGGCGGGAGGATTACACAGATACGCAGTATTTT.

The chain links TRBV29-1 to TRBJ1-2; 7 bases agree with TRBD1. V dropped 4 bases and J dropped 0; count of bases not matched to a gene: 2. Per the germline V gene, CDR1 is SQVTM and CDR2 is ANQGSEA. This CDR3 spans 13 amino acids. The CDR3 DNA reads as TGCAGCGTTGCCACAGGGGCTAACTATGGCTACACCTTC. It encodes CSVATGANYGYTF.

This chain joins TRBV7-9 and TRBJ2-7; TRBD1 is a possible D gene (5 bases). The germline V gene encodes CDR1 SEHNR and CDR2 FQNEAQ (reference sequence). The CDR3 is 13 residues long. Trimming stripped 1 base from V and 4 bases from J, with 8 bases between. The CDR3 DNA reads as TGTGCCAGCAGCTTAGGCAGGGCGTACGAGCAGTACTTC. It codes for CASSLGRAYEQYF.

V is TRBV28 and J is TRBJ1-3, with D possibly TRBD1 on 5 matching bases. Trimming removed 0 bases from V and 0 bases from J, with 9 bases in between. Germline CDR1 is MDHEN and CDR2 is SYDVKM. The CDR3 length is 16 residues. The CDR3: CASSLWARASGNTIYF. In DNA form, the CDR3 reads TGTGCCAGCAGTTTATGGGCCAGGGCCTCTGGAAACACCATATATTTT.

V is TRBV10-2 and J is TRBJ2-3; weak D call: TRBD1 (6 bases). Trimming left V 5 bases short and J 2 bases short, with 11 bases between. Looked up from germline, CDR1 is WSHSY and CDR2 is SAAADI. There are 14 residues in the CDR3. CDR3 nucleotides: TGCGCCAGCAGTCCGACAGGAGACACAGATACGCAGTATTTT. It codes for CASSPTGDTDTQYF.

V and J are TRBV30 and TRBJ2-7; D might be TRBD1 (6 bases). Trimming left V 7 bases short and J 0 bases short, with 10 bases between. CDR3 size: 12 residues. Germline loops: CDR1 GTSNPN, CDR2 SVGIG (reference sequence). The CDR3 is CALQGPSYEQYF. The CDR3 DNA is TGTGCCTTACAGGGCCCCTCCTACGAGCAGTACTTC.

The rearrangement links TRBV10-3 to TRBJ2-3, with 11 positions matching TRBD2. With 10 bases clipped from V and 3 bases from J, the junction kept 12 bases outside the gene matches. The germline V gene has CDR1 ENHRY and CDR2 SYGVKD. This CDR3 comprises 16 residues. The CDR3 sequence is CATLNGTSGITDTQYF. CDR3 in DNA: TGTGCCACCTTAAACGGGACTAGCGGTATAACAGATACGCAGTATTTT.

This clone was observed a few times. The rearrangement uses TRBV29-1 and TRBJ2-3, with D possibly being TRBD1 (6 bases). Germline CDR1 is SQVTM and CDR2 is ANQGSEA. The CDR3 length is 14 residues. V was trimmed by 7 bases and J by 5 bases, leaving 19 bases between them. This CDR3 reads CSASTSGARDTQYF. DNA for the CDR3: TGCAGCGCCTCCACGTCAGGGGCCCGAGATACGCAGTATTTT.

The V call is TRBV7-9, the J call TRBJ2-1, with D possibly being TRBD2 (6 bases). The CDR3 contains 15 residues. V was pared by 1 base and J by 7 bases, with 14 bases between. Germline V gives CDR1 SEHNR, CDR2 FQNEAQ (reference sequence). CDR3 coding DNA: TGTGCCAGCAGCTTAGGGTCTAGCGCTAGGAATGAGCAGTTCTTC. This translates into CASSLGSSARNEQFF.

This chain uses TRBV6-6 with TRBJ1-1, with 7 bases matching TRBD1. J was trimmed by 6 bases and V by 5 bases; bases with no gene match: 6. Germline lookup yields CDR1 MNHNY and CDR2 SVGAGI (reference sequence). The CDR3 contains 13 residues. The chain's CDR3 is CASSLPRGAEAFF. DNA for the CDR3: TGTGCCAGCAGTCTCCCCAGGGGGGCTGAAGCTTTCTTT.

V and J are TRBV28 and TRBJ1-4, with TRBD1 as a possible D gene (5 bases). From germline, CDR1 is MDHEN and CDR2 SYDVKM. The CDR3 sequence is 14 residues long. V dropped 5 bases and J dropped 7 bases, with 14 bases sitting between them. The CDR3 nucleotides are TGTGCCAGCAGTACCCCAGGGCAGTCTGAAAAACTGTTTTTT. Residues: CASSTPGQSEKLFF.

The genes are TRBV2 and TRBJ1-5; 8 nucleotides agree with TRBD1. This CDR3 contains 13 residues. Germline loops: CDR1 SNHLY, CDR2 FYNNEI. The V and J ends lost 6 bases and 5 bases, in that order; junction bases with no gene match: 3. CDR3: CASRPGGDQPQHF. For the CDR3, the DNA is TGTGCCAGCAGGCCAGGGGGCGATCAGCCCCAGCATTTT.

J is TRBJ1-1 and V is TRBV28; 9 nucleotides agree with TRBD1. The CDR3 has 15 residues. V gave up 9 bases and J gave up 1 base; unmatched junction bases: 9. Germline lookup yields CDR1 MDHEN and CDR2 SYDVKM. The CDR3 protein is CASNAPGQGNTEAFF. The DNA of the CDR3 is TGTGCCAGTAATGCCCCGGGACAGGGGAACACTGAAGCTTTCTTT. The full variable domain, completed using reference TRBV28 and TRBJ1-1, is DVKVTQSSRYLVKRTGEKVFLECVQDMDHENMFWYRQDPGLGLRLIYFSYDVKMKEKGDIPEGYSVSREKKERFSLILESASTNQTSMYLCASNAPGQGNTEAFFGQGTRLTVV.

The chain has TRBV19 and TRBJ2-7; 9 bases line up with TRBD1. Germline assignment: CDR1 LNHDA and CDR2 SQIVND (reference sequence). The trim removed 3 bases at V and 6 bases at J, leaving 9 bases unmatched. This CDR3 has 15 residues. The CDR3 reads CASSITHRGLSEQYF. In DNA, the CDR3 is TGTGCCAGTAGTATCACGCACAGGGGGCTCAGCGAGCAGTACTTC.

The CDR3 is CASSLSGQGTLASYEQYF. CDR3 DNA: TGTGCCAGCAGTTTATCGGGACAGGGTACGTTAGCCTCCTACGAGCAGTACTTC. The chain carries TRBV28 and TRBJ2-7; 9 bases line up with TRBD1. This CDR3 has 18 residues. Trimming removed 1 base from V and 0 bases from J; junction bases left unmatched: 10. Per the germline V gene, CDR1 is MDHEN and CDR2 is SYDVKM.

V gene TRBV5-4 combines with J gene TRBJ1-3; 7 nucleotides line up with TRBD1. Germline CDR1 SGHNT, CDR2 YYREEE (reference sequence). V lost 3 bases, J lost 0 bases, and 3 bases stayed unmatched. This CDR3 has 15 residues. CDR3 in DNA: TGTGCCAGCAGCTCCCGACAGGGCTCTGGAAACACCATATATTTT. Translation: CASSSRQGSGNTIYF.